Following are 24 T cell receptor beta chains from one sample sequenced in a study of blood T cell repertoires in COVID-19. Sequencing used immunoSEQ multiplex PCR; TCRdb keeps in-frame clones, though not all of them. The table includes about 150,000 clones, 82% detected once. The sequenced material came from peripheral blood. The receptors derive from a human donor with acute or convalescent COVID-19. The donor label of this sample is uncertain.

This rearrangement joins TRBV3-1 (or the pseudogene TRBV3-2) to TRBJ2-7, with D perhaps matching TRBD2 (6 bases). This CDR3 comprises 13 residues. With 4 bases removed from V and 4 bases from J, the gap between germline ends came to 11 bases. CDR1 and CDR2 from the germline V gene are LGHDT and YNNKEL (reference sequence). The CDR3, as DNA: TGTGCCAGCAGCCCCGGACGGGAGTACGAGCAGTACTTC. Amino acid sequence: CASSPGREYEQYF.

V gene TRBV10-2 combines with J gene TRBJ1-1, with no clear D. CDR1 and CDR2 from the germline V gene are WSHSY and SAAADI. V dropped 6 bases and J dropped 1 base, with 12 bases sitting between them. The CDR3 covers 14 residues. CDR3 amino acids: CASRIYQENTEAFF. Written as DNA, the CDR3 is TGCGCCAGCAGGATTTATCAGGAGAACACTGAAGCTTTCTTT.

This chain uses TRBV2 with TRBJ2-1; TRBD2 aligns across 15 bases. This CDR3 is built from 21 residues. Looked up from germline, CDR1 is SNHLY and CDR2 is FYNNEI. J gave up 15 bases and V 3 bases, and 27 bases lay outside the gene matches. For the CDR3, the DNA is TGTGCCAGCAGTGAGGCCGCGGGGGAGTCCCACGGACTAGCGGGGGGGCCAGCGAGGTTCTTC. This gives the protein CASSEAAGESHGLAGGPARFF. The variable domain in full, completed from reference TRBV2 and TRBJ2-1, reads EPEVTQTPSHQVTQMGQEVILRCVPISNHLYFYWYRQILGQKVEFLVSFYNNEISEKSEIFDDQFSVERPDGSNFTLKIRSTKLEDSAMYFCASSEAAGESHGLAGGPARFFGPGTRLTVL.

This chain connects TRBV6-1 to TRBJ2-7; TRBD1 might be the D (5 bases). V shed 1 base and J shed 2 bases, with 6 bases lying between them. CDR1 and CDR2 (germline): MNHNS, SASEGT. The CDR3 has 13 amino acids. For the CDR3, the DNA is TGTGCCAGCAGTGAAGTGGGGCCCTACGAGCAGTACTTC. Amino acids: CASSEVGPYEQYF.

Worth noting for this clone: An end of the junction does not agree with germline; a read error may underlie this. The rearrangement joins TRBV5-6 to TRBJ1-1, with D perhaps matching TRBD1 (6 bases). CDR3 size: 14 residues. Germline CDR1 is SGHDT and CDR2 is YYEEEE. CDR3 region: CASTLRGFVAEAFF. CDR3 nucleotide sequence: TGTGCCAGCACCTTGAGGGGGTTCGTGGCTGAAGCTTTCTTT.

The rearrangement joins TRBV6-5 to TRBJ2-4, with D hard to call. Trimming took 5 bases from V and 3 from J, leaving 14 bases between them. The CDR3 runs to 15 residues. Germline V gives CDR1 MNHEY, CDR2 SVGAGI. The CDR3 region is CASSREELGKNIQYF. The CDR3 bases are TGTGCCAGCAGTCGTGAGGAGCTGGGCAAAAACATTCAGTACTTC.

This chain connects TRBV18 to TRBJ1-1; unclear D gene. V was cut by 3 bases and J by 2 bases, with 7 bases left in between. This CDR3 contains 13 residues. Germline V gene lookup returns CDR1 KGHSH and CDR2 LQKENI. This chain's CDR3 is CASSPNRNTEAFF. The DNA of the CDR3 is TGTGCCAGCTCACCCAACAGAAACACTGAAGCTTTCTTT.

The CDR3 spells CASSLGRQGTYVGYTF. CDR3 sequence (DNA): TGTGCCAGCAGCCTGGGGAGACAGGGGACCTACGTTGGCTACACCTTC. The chain has TRBV7-8 and TRBJ1-2, with 8 bases that match TRBD1. With V trimmed by 5 bases and J by 7 bases, 15 bases remained unmatched. Germline values: CDR1 SGHVS, CDR2 FQNEAQ. The length of the CDR3 is 16 residues.

The V and J genes are TRBV7-2 and TRBJ2-3; D not resolved. The V end lost 2 bases, the J end lost 3 bases, and 12 bases lay between the germline ends. CDR3 length: 15 amino acids. CDR1 is SGHTA, CDR2 FQGNSA, per germline. In nucleotides, the CDR3 is TGTGCCAGCAGCTTATTGAACTCCGTAACAGATACGCAGTATTTT. This translates into CASSLLNSVTDTQYF.

The rearrangement links TRBV6-2 or TRBV6-3 to TRBJ2-7; D call uncertain. From germline, CDR1 is MNHEY and CDR2 SVGEGT. V gave up 2 bases and J gave up 6 bases, with 14 bases separating them. The CDR3 spans 14 residues. The CDR3 reads CASSYGLDLSEQYF. In DNA, the CDR3 is TGTGCCAGCAGTTACGGTCTAGACCTATCCGAGCAGTACTTC.

The chain links TRBV4-3 to TRBJ2-4, with D hard to call. Germline-derived CDR1 and CDR2 are LGHNA and YSLEER. The V end lost 0 bases, the J end lost 0 bases, and 12 bases lay between the germline ends. This CDR3 has 17 amino acids. CDR3 in DNA: TGCGCCAGCAGCCAAGATGCGGTGGATCGAGCCAAAAACATTCAGTACTTC. Its protein product is CASSQDAVDRAKNIQYF.

The chain carries TRBV20-1 and TRBJ1-3; D gene unclear. Germline CDR1 DFQATT, CDR2 SNEGSKA (reference sequence). V was pared by 3 bases and J by 4 bases, with 7 bases between. The CDR3 length is 12 residues. CDR3 residues: CSASNSGNTIYF. CDR3 bases: TGCAGTGCTAGTAACAGCGGAAACACCATATATTTT.

This rearrangement joins TRBV5-6 to TRBJ1-5; the D gene is possibly TRBD1 (5 bases). Germline CDR1 SGHDT, CDR2 YYEEEE. V shed 4 bases and J shed 5 bases, with 13 bases lying between them. The CDR3 totals 14 residues. Here the CDR3 DNA reads TGTGCCAGCAGCCCCCGGGCAGGGTATCAGCCCCAGCATTTT. This codes for CASSPRAGYQPQHF.

This chain connects TRBV2 to TRBJ1-2; possibly TRBD1 for D (6 bases). In germline, CDR1 is SNHLY, CDR2 FYNNEI. The CDR3 runs 14 residues. Trimming took 3 bases from V and 3 from J, leaving 11 bases between them. The CDR3: CASSDQGGDYGYTF. CDR3 nucleotides: TGTGCCAGCAGTGATCAAGGGGGGGACTATGGCTACACCTTC.

This chain links TRBV5-1 with TRBJ2-3; D is unresolved. CDR3 size: 13 residues. From germline, CDR1 is SGHRS and CDR2 YFSETQ. Trimming removed 4 bases from V and 5 bases from J, with 11 bases in between. CDR3 amino acids: CASSPTYRDTQYF. CDR3 in DNA: TGCGCCAGCAGCCCCACTTATAGAGATACGCAGTATTTT.

As concerns this clone: The identical CDR3 is also encoded by other nucleotide sequences in the sample. The gene calls are TRBV9 and TRBJ1-1; TRBD1 might be the D (5 bases). The ends were cut back, 2 bases at V and 1 base at J, with 9 bases in the middle. The CDR3 covers 14 residues. In germline, CDR1 is SGDLS, CDR2 YYNGEE. In DNA form, the CDR3 reads TGTGCCAGCAGCGTTGCGGGGCAGAACACTGAAGCTTTCTTT. Protein sequence: CASSVAGQNTEAFF.

The J gene is TRBJ1-1, the V gene TRBV10-3; D unclear. The germline CDR1 and CDR2 sequences are ENHRY and SYGVKD. The V gene lost 6 bases and the J gene lost 0 bases, with 8 bases spanning the gap. The CDR3 is 13 residues long. CDR3 nucleotides: TGTGCCATCAGCGCAGTACTGAACACTGAAGCTTTCTTT. Protein: CAISAVLNTEAFF.

The rearrangement uses TRBV7-9 and TRBJ1-1, with a weak D call TRBD1 (5 bases). The CDR3 spans 11 residues. The V gene lost 1 base and the J gene lost 10 bases, with 7 bases spanning the gap. CDR1 SEHNR and CDR2 FQNEAQ come from the germline V gene (reference sequence). The CDR3 nucleotides are TGTGCCAGCAGCTTAGGGCAGGGAGCTTTCTTT. The encoded protein is CASSLGQGAFF.

This clone was counted a single time. The chain links TRBV7-2 to TRBJ2-1; a possible D gene is TRBD2 (6 bases). V lost 3 bases and J lost 8, with 17 bases in between. Germline V CDR1 and CDR2: SGHTA, FQGNSA. The CDR3 contains 15 residues. The CDR3 here is CASSFGTPREDEQFF. As DNA, the CDR3 is TGTGCCAGCAGCTTCGGGACTCCAAGGGAGGATGAGCAGTTCTTC. Full variable domain (outside the CDR3, taken from reference TRBV7-2 and TRBJ2-1): GAGVSQSPSNKVTEKGKDVELRCDPISGHTALYWYRQSLGQGLEFLIYFQGNSAPDKSGLPSDRFSAERTGGSVSTLTIQRTQQEDSAVYLCASSFGTPREDEQFFGPGTRLTVL.

The rearrangement joins TRBV7-6 to TRBJ1-1, with D possibly matching TRBD1 (5 bases). Germline V gives CDR1 SGHVS, CDR2 FNYEAQ. The CDR3 totals 14 residues. V was pared by 3 bases and J by 1 base, with 9 bases between. DNA of the CDR3: TGTGCCAGCAGCTTGGACAAGGGGAACACTGAAGCTTTCTTT. Amino acids: CASSLDKGNTEAFF.

The V call is TRBV6-1, the J call TRBJ1-2; tentatively, D is TRBD1 (5 bases). The CDR3 is 16 residues long. Germline V gives CDR1 MNHNS, CDR2 SASEGT. With 2 bases removed from V and 2 bases from J, the gap between germline ends came to 15 bases. For the CDR3, the DNA is TGTGCCAGCAGTGAACATGGAGGGGACGGAAACTATGGCTACACCTTC. It specifies CASSEHGGDGNYGYTF.

This sequence joins TRBV6-2 or TRBV6-3 and TRBJ1-1; TRBD1 might be the D (6 bases). V lost 6 bases and J 3 bases, leaving 20 bases between the germline ends. CDR1 MNHEY and CDR2 SVGEGT come from the germline V gene. The CDR3 contains 16 residues. CDR3 sequence reads: CASSNRPGQLHTEAFF. The DNA of the CDR3 is TGTGCCAGCAGCAACCGACCGGGACAACTCCACACTGAAGCTTTCTTT.

This clone was recorded once. The V call is TRBV6-2 or TRBV6-3, the J call TRBJ2-1; 8 bases agree with TRBD2. V gave up 4 bases and J gave up 4 bases; unmatched junction bases: 9. The germline CDR1 and CDR2 sequences are MNHEY and SVGEGT. The CDR3 spans 16 residues. The CDR3 loop reads CASSSYGGGRYNEQFF. The CDR3, as DNA: TGTGCCAGCAGTTCCTATGGCGGGGGGCGATACAATGAGCAGTTCTTC.

The V gene is TRBV2, the J gene TRBJ1-5; the D gene is possibly TRBD1 (5 bases). In germline, CDR1 is SNHLY, CDR2 FYNNEI. The CDR3 sequence is 17 residues long. V was cut by 4 bases and J by 5 bases, with 21 bases left in between. The CDR3 sequence is CASSVVPGGRKDQPQHF. The CDR3 region has the DNA TGTGCCAGCAGTGTAGTGCCCGGGGGAAGAAAGGATCAGCCCCAGCATTTT.